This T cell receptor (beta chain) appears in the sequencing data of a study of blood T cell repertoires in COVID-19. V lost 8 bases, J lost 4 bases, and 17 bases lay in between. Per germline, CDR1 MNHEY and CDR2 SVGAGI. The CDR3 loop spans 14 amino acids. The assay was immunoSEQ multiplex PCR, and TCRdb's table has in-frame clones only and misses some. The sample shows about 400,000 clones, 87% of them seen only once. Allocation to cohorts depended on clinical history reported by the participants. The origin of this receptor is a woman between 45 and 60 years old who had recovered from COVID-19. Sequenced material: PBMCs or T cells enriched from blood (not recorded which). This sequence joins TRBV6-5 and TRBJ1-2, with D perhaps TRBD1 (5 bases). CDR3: CASGGLRPSYGYTF. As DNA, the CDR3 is TGTGCCAGCGGGGGACTGAGACCTTCCTATGGCTACACCTTC.